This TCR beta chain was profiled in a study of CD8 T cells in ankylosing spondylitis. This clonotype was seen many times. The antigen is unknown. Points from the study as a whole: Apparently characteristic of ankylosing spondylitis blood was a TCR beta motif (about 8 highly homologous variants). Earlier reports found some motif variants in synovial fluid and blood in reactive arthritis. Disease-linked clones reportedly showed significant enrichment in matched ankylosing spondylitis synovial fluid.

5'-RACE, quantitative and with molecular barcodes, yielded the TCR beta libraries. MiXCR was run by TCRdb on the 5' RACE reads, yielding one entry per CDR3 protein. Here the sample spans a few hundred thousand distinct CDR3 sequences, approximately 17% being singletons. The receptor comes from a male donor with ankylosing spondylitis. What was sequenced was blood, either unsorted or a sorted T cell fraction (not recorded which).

The chain's CDR3 is CSVGLAGPYEQYF. The CDR3 region has the DNA TGCAGCGTGGGACTAGCGGGACCCTACGAGCAGTACTTC. This chain connects TRBV29-1 to TRBJ2-7; the match to TRBD2 covers 13 bases. The CDR3 has 13 residues. Germline CDR1 reads SQVTM; CDR2 reads ANQGSEA. V lost 6 bases to trimming and J lost 2 bases; unmatched junction nucleotides: 1.